Shown below are 30 T cell receptor beta chains from a single sample sequenced in a study of blood T cell repertoires in COVID-19. This table comes from immunoSEQ multiplex PCR, and its TCRdb copy is limited to in-frame clones, with some not included. The sample lists over 120,000 clones, 76% seen once, with approximately 4.5% in the top ten. Sample: peripheral blood. These receptor sequences come from a woman older than 75 with active or convalescent COVID-19.

This clone appeared a single time. The same CDR3 is also encoded by other DNA sequences in this sample. The chain has TRBV27 and TRBJ2-5; possibly TRBD2 for D (5 bases). V was pared by 0 bases and J by 5 bases, with 10 bases between. In germline, CDR1 is MNHEY, CDR2 SMNVEV (reference sequence). CDR3 length: 14 amino acids. CDR3 protein: CASSLSRGRETQYF. CDR3 DNA sequence: TGTGCCAGCAGTTTATCACGGGGTAGGGAGACCCAGTACTTC.

The sample holds many counts of this clone. The chain is built from TRBV7-9 and TRBJ1-6, with a possible D match to TRBD1 (5 bases). Trimming shortened V by 11 bases and J by 9 bases, and 20 bases separated the two germline ends. The V gene's germline CDR1 is SEHNR and CDR2 FQNEAQ (reference sequence). CDR3 length: 14 amino acids. The CDR3 DNA is TGTGCCTATACCGCCGGGTTTGGGGCTTCACCCCTCCACTTT. Translating it yields CAYTAGFGASPLHF.

The rearrangement links TRBV11-2 to TRBJ1-2, with 9 nucleotides matching TRBD1. The CDR3 totals 15 residues. Germline lookup yields CDR1 SGHAT and CDR2 FQNNGV. The ends lost 5 bases at V and 7 bases at J; junction bases unmatched: 11. DNA of the CDR3: TGTGCCAGCAGCGCCGGGGGACAGGGATATGGTGGCTACACCTTC. Its protein is CASSAGGQGYGGYTF.

The rearrangement links TRBV29-1 to TRBJ2-1; a weak D match, TRBD1 (8 bases). V lost 4 bases to trimming and J lost 4 bases, with 14 bases between them. There are 14 residues in the CDR3. Germline CDR1 is SQVTM and CDR2 is ANQGSEA. The DNA of the CDR3 is TGCAGCGTTGCCTACAGGGGGGGGTACAATGAGCAGTTCTTC. Translated, it gives CSVAYRGGYNEQFF.

This clone has just one count. The chain combines TRBV9 with TRBJ1-1; unclear D gene. V was trimmed by 4 bases and J by 3 bases, leaving 4 bases between them. CDR1 and CDR2 from the germline V gene are SGDLS and YYNGEE. The CDR3 loop spans 11 amino acids. The CDR3 DNA follows: TGTGCCAGCAGCCATGACACTGAAGCTTTCTTT. This translates into CASSHDTEAFF.

The V gene is TRBV19, the J gene TRBJ2-1, with D maybe TRBD2 (6 bases). V lost 2 bases, J lost 7 bases, and 12 bases lay in between. This CDR3 comprises 14 residues. CDR1 and CDR2 (germline): LNHDA, SQIVND (reference sequence). In nucleotides, the CDR3 is TGTGCCAGTAGTATACGGGGGAAGGGGAATGAGCAGTTCTTC. Translated: CASSIRGKGNEQFF.

The chain recombines TRBV5-5 with TRBJ1-1; D ambiguous. The CDR3 length is 12 residues. V shed 4 bases and J shed 1 base, with 5 bases lying between them. Germline CDR1 SGHKS, CDR2 YYEKEE (reference sequence). DNA for the CDR3: TGTGCCAGCAGCCCAGAGAACACTGAAGCTTTCTTT. This gives the protein CASSPENTEAFF.

This clone has a handful of counts. The chain carries TRBV13 and TRBJ2-6; D remains ambiguous. CDR3 length: 16 amino acids. CDR1 PRHDT and CDR2 FYEKMQ come from the germline V gene (reference sequence). V was cut by 5 bases and J by 2 bases, with 13 bases left in between. The chain's CDR3 is CASSAILVTGANVLTF. Written as DNA, the CDR3 is TGTGCCAGCAGCGCGATCTTAGTGACTGGGGCCAACGTCCTGACTTTC.

This chain uses TRBV2 with TRBJ1-6, with TRBD1 matching 7 bases. Germline CDR1 and CDR2: SNHLY and FYNNEI. V shed 7 bases, J shed 7 bases, and the junction held 10 bases outside the gene matches. The CDR3 length is 15 residues. This CDR3 is CASKEQGSENSPLHF. DNA of the CDR3: TGTGCCAGCAAAGAACAGGGGAGTGAGAATTCACCCCTCCACTTT.

This chain links TRBV5-5 with TRBJ1-5; D possibly corresponds to TRBD1 (5 bases). CDR3 length: 15 residues. From germline, CDR1 is SGHKS and CDR2 YYEKEE (reference sequence). Trimming took 0 bases from V and 6 from J, leaving 13 bases between them. The CDR3 loop reads CASSLAGGETQPQHF. CDR3 coding DNA: TGTGCCAGCAGCTTGGCCGGAGGGGAGACTCAGCCCCAGCATTTT.

The CDR3 here is CASSHRGRQFF. The CDR3 DNA follows: TGTGCCAGCAGCCACAGGGGACGGCAGTTCTTC. The chain has TRBV3-1 (or the pseudogene TRBV3-2) and TRBJ2-1; the D gene is possibly TRBD1 (6 bases). The CDR3 extends over 11 amino acids. The germline V and J ends were trimmed by 3 bases and 12 bases, with 9 bases remaining between them. CDR1 and CDR2 (germline): LGHDT, YNNKEL (reference sequence).

This clone occurred a few times. The sample holds other DNA sequences that translate to the same CDR3. This chain joins TRBV5-1 and TRBJ2-5; 10 bases align to TRBD2. The V and J ends lost 0 bases and 5 bases, in that order; junction bases with no gene match: 1. Looked up from germline, CDR1 is SGHRS and CDR2 is YFSETQ. The CDR3 is 14 amino acids. This CDR3 reads CASSLGGLAETQYF. Here the CDR3 DNA reads TGCGCCAGCAGCTTGGGGGGACTAGCGGAGACCCAGTACTTC.

This clone was recorded once. The CDR3 nucleotides are TGCAGCGTTACACAGGGGAGGGGCTACACCTTC. Translated: CSVTQGRGYTF. The chain employs TRBV29-1 and TRBJ1-2; 7 bases agree with TRBD1. The trim removed 5 bases at V and 8 bases at J, leaving 5 bases unmatched. Germline V gene lookup returns CDR1 SQVTM and CDR2 ANQGSEA. The CDR3 has 11 residues.

The chain carries TRBV2 and TRBJ1-5, with 8 bases lining up with TRBD1. The CDR3 totals 15 residues. The germline CDR1 and CDR2 sequences are SNHLY and FYNNEI. V lost 3 bases to trimming and J lost 6 bases; unmatched junction nucleotides: 7. The CDR3 protein is CASSEDRVGGQPQHF. The CDR3 nucleotides are TGTGCCAGCAGTGAGGACAGGGTGGGTGGTCAGCCCCAGCATTTT.

This chain links TRBV7-2 with TRBJ2-2, with 10 bases fitting TRBD2. The CDR3 sequence is 17 residues long. Looked up from germline, CDR1 is SGHTA and CDR2 is FQGNSA. V lost 1 base, J lost 5 bases, and 7 bases stayed unmatched. The CDR3 DNA is TGTGCCAGCAGCTTAGGGCTAGCGGGAGTGAAGACCGGGGAGCTGTTTTTT. Protein sequence: CASSLGLAGVKTGELFF.

The rearrangement links TRBV5-1 to TRBJ2-2; TRBD1 matches at 7 bases. The CDR3 has 16 amino acids. CDR1 is SGHRS and CDR2 is YFSETQ in the germline V gene. V shed 0 bases and J 5 bases; nucleotides not matched to a gene: 7. The CDR3 nucleotides are TGCGCCAGCAGCTTGGAGTTCGCAGGGGGAACCGGGGAGCTGTTTTTT. Protein product: CASSLEFAGGTGELFF.

The CDR3 nucleotides are TGTGCCAGCAGTGCCACTAGTCTTGAGCAGTTCTTC. It is translated as CASSATSLEQFF. The chain recombines TRBV6-1 with TRBJ2-1, with a tentative D call TRBD2 (5 bases). The V gene lost 4 bases and the J gene lost 9 bases, with 10 bases spanning the gap. This CDR3 comprises 12 residues. Looked up from germline, CDR1 is MNHNS and CDR2 is SASEGT.

The chain combines TRBV28 with TRBJ1-1, with D perhaps matching TRBD1 (6 bases). Trimming removed 8 bases at V and 1 base at J, with 11 bases between. Germline lookup yields CDR1 MDHEN and CDR2 SYDVKM. CDR3 length: 13 residues. CDR3 nucleotide sequence: TGTGCCAGCTGGGTACAGGGGAACACTGAAGCTTTCTTT. Protein sequence: CASWVQGNTEAFF.

CDR3 DNA sequence: TGCGCCAGCAGTCAGTGTCAGGGAGGCACTGAAGCTTTCTTT. Residues: CASSQCQGGTEAFF. The chain has TRBV23-1 and TRBJ1-1; TRBD1 might be the D (5 bases). TRBV23-1 is sorted into the ORF group, with uncertain function. Trimming removed 3 bases at V and 4 bases at J, with 12 bases between. The CDR3 spans 14 residues.

This clone occurred a few times. The chain joins TRBV19 to TRBJ2-7; a possible D gene is TRBD2 (6 bases). CDR3 length: 15 amino acids. CDR1 and CDR2 from the germline V gene are LNHDA and SQIVND (reference sequence). The V and J ends lost 5 bases and 5 bases respectively, with 19 bases between them. CDR3 residues: CASSAGSSLLHEQYF. The CDR3 region has the DNA TGTGCCAGTAGTGCCGGGAGTAGTCTACTCCACGAGCAGTACTTC.

The chain is built from TRBV28 and TRBJ2-7, with D unclear. The germline V and J ends were trimmed by 3 bases and 3 bases, with 6 bases remaining between them. The CDR3 has 12 residues. Germline CDR1 is MDHEN and CDR2 is SYDVKM. The CDR3 protein is CASSFSYYEQYF. In DNA form, the CDR3 reads TGTGCCAGCAGTTTTTCCTACTACGAGCAGTACTTC.

This clone was recorded once. V and J are TRBV5-4 and TRBJ2-7, with D maybe TRBD2 (5 bases). The germline gives CDR1 SGHNT, CDR2 YYREEE (reference sequence). CDR3 length: 14 amino acids. V was cut by 4 bases and J by 6 bases, with 17 bases left in between. CDR3 DNA sequence: TGTGCCAGCAGCAAAGCATTTGCGGGTGGCGAGCAGTACTTC. Its translation is CASSKAFAGGEQYF.

This chain links TRBV7-9 with TRBJ1-4; 7 positions agree with TRBD1. The CDR3 is made up of 14 amino acids. Germline assignment: CDR1 SEHNR and CDR2 FQNEAQ (reference sequence). V shed 4 bases, J shed 8 bases, and the junction held 7 bases outside the gene matches. CDR3 loop: CASSSQDRREKLFF. CDR3 nucleotides: TGTGCCAGCAGCTCGCAGGACAGGAGGGAAAAACTGTTTTTT. Supplemented by reference TRBV7-9 and TRBJ1-4, the full variable domain reads DTGVSQNPRHKITKRGQNVTFRCDPISEHNRLYWYRQTLGQGPEFLTYFQNEAQLEKSRLLSDRFSAERPKGSFSTLEIQRTEQGDSAMYLCASSSQDRREKLFFGSGTQLSVL.

The gene calls are TRBV5-1 and TRBJ2-7; 9 nucleotides match TRBD2. This CDR3 contains 15 residues. Germline V CDR1 and CDR2: SGHRS, YFSETQ. V gave up 4 bases and J gave up 6 bases; unmatched junction bases: 11. The CDR3 sequence: CASSPIAGVRREQYF. CDR3 in DNA: TGCGCCAGCAGCCCGATAGCGGGGGTTCGTCGCGAGCAGTACTTC.

V is TRBV10-1 and J is TRBJ1-3; 10 nucleotides line up with TRBD1. This CDR3 is built from 17 residues. Germline CDR1 WNHNN, CDR2 SYGVQD (reference sequence). J lost 7 bases, V lost 9 bases, and 18 bases had no gene match. The CDR3 DNA sequence: TGCGCCAGTTTATTTGCCGGGACAGGGGATGGGCGCAACACCATATATTTT. Residues: CASLFAGTGDGRNTIYF.

This chain connects TRBV15 to TRBJ1-2; D is possibly TRBD1 (5 bases). From germline, CDR1 is LNHNV and CDR2 YYDKDF (reference sequence). V shed 1 base and J shed 2 bases, with 8 bases lying between them. The CDR3 covers 14 residues. CDR3 region: CATSRAQENYGYTF. CDR3 nucleotides: TGTGCCACCAGCAGAGCACAGGAGAACTATGGCTACACCTTC.

The V gene is TRBV7-8, the J gene TRBJ1-3; TRBD1 agrees at 10 bases. The CDR3 is made up of 17 amino acids. CDR1 is SGHVS, CDR2 FQNEAQ, per germline. The V gene end was trimmed by 5 bases and the J gene end by 5 bases; junction bases not matched to a gene: 12. CDR3 coding DNA: TGTGCCAGCAGCGCGAGTCCCGGGACAGGGGCGAGAAACACCATATATTTT. Protein product: CASSASPGTGARNTIYF.

The genes are TRBV18 and TRBJ1-1; TRBD1 matches at 7 bases. V was pared by 3 bases and J by 6 bases, with 13 bases of the junction left unmatched. From germline, CDR1 is KGHSH and CDR2 LQKENI. The CDR3 is 16 amino acids. The CDR3 DNA reads TGTGCCAGCTCACCGATACAGGGGCACGAACACTCTGAAGCTTTCTTT. This codes for CASSPIQGHEHSEAFF.

CDR3 sequence (DNA): TGTGCCTCCCGGACAGGAAGCTTGGTGAATGAAAAACTGTTTTTT. Encoded protein: CASRTGSLVNEKLFF. This chain uses TRBV15 with TRBJ1-4, with 7 bases identical to TRBD1. The germline gives CDR1 LNHNV, CDR2 YYDKDF (reference sequence). V shed 11 bases and J 5 bases; nucleotides not matched to a gene: 14. The CDR3 covers 15 residues.

The chain links TRBV7-9 to TRBJ2-7; tentative D call: TRBD1 (6 bases). V was trimmed by 5 bases and J by 5 bases, leaving 13 bases between them. Per the germline V gene, CDR1 is SEHNR and CDR2 is FQNEAQ (reference sequence). The CDR3 is made up of 13 amino acids. The CDR3 sequence: CASSATGPHEQYF. CDR3 nucleotide sequence: TGTGCCAGCAGCGCAACAGGGCCCCACGAGCAGTACTTC.